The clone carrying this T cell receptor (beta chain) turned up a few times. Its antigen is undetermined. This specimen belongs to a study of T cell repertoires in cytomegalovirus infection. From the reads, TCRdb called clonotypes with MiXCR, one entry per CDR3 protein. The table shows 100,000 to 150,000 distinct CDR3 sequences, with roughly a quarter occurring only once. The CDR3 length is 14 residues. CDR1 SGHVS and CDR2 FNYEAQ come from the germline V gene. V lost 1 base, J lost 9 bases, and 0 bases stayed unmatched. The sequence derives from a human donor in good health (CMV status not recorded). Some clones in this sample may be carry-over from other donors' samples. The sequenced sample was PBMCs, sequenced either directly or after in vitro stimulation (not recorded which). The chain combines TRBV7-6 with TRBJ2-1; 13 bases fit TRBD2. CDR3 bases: TGTGCCAGCAGCTTAGGGACTAGCGGGAGTGAGCAGTTCTTC. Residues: CASSLGTSGSEQFF.